A selection of T cell receptor beta chains follows, all from one sample in a study of beta chain features in type 1 diabetes. TCRdb's copy holds only in-frame clones and misses some; the assay was immunoSEQ multiplex PCR. The repertoire consists of approximately 150,000 clones, with around 9.3% occurring once and the leading ten covering roughly 1.4%. The sequenced material came from naive CD4+ T cells from blood. The origin of the receptors is a man between 18 and 29 years old in good health. The conserved cysteine and the conserved F or W are not part of the CDR3 here. The D gene is left open where the match is weak. Clone size, where shown, is once, few, many, or a class for clones that have expanded.

v_call	clone_size	d_call	j_call	cdr3_aa
TRBV10-3	.	TRBD2	TRBJ2-5	AISAASGGVQETQY
TRBV10-3	.	.	TRBJ2-7	AISPLQGPSYEQY
TRBV6-5	.	.	TRBJ1-1	ASVKGLNTEAF
TRBV7-9	.	.	TRBJ2-3	ASSLAVGDSDTQY
TRBV14	.	TRBD1	TRBJ2-2	ASSPFGTGNTGELF
TRBV2	.	TRBD1	TRBJ2-7	ASSNDRGQYEQY
TRBV6-5	.	TRBD1	TRBJ1-3	ASSGQGRGRNTIY
TRBV4-1	once	TRBD2	TRBJ2-3	ASSGTGRGGTDTQY
TRBV6-6	few	.	TRBJ1-2	ASSTTIRENT
TRBV6-5	.	.	TRBJ2-2	ASKQQGTGELF
TRBV7-2	few	.	TRBJ2-5	ASSVRLFSLETQY
TRBV7-9	few	TRBD1	TRBJ1-4	ASSSSPGQTNEKLF
TRBV2	few	.	TRBJ2-5	ASKGSAETQY
TRBV7-2	.	.	TRBJ2-3	ASSQAPTDTQY
TRBV7-2	.	.	TRBJ1-6	ASSFQGSSYNSPLH
TRBV7-2	few	TRBD1	TRBJ2-2	ASSWGQGGTGELF
TRBV7-2	few	TRBD1	TRBJ2-5	ASSLTGVPGETQY
TRBV5-1	.	.	TRBJ1-4	ASSGGQTANEKLF
TRBV16	few	TRBD1	TRBJ1-6	ASSQSRAGGDYNSPLH
TRBV28	many	.	TRBJ2-7	ASSTAWSTGY
TRBV9	.	TRBD2	TRBJ2-5	ASTRGASGGRVQETQY
TRBV5-1	.	TRBD2	TRBJ2-7	ASSLALMTSGGYEQY
TRBV7-9	.	.	TRBJ2-7	ASSYEGREQY
TRBV7-6	.	TRBD1	TRBJ1-6	ASSLTGADSPLH
TRBV19	.	.	TRBJ2-2	ASTRNLNTGELF
TRBV29-1	few	.	TRBJ1-2	SVEGLGRAPSYGYT
TRBV4-1	few	.	TRBJ2-4	ASSQDNKNIQY
TRBV4-2	.	TRBD2	TRBJ2-4	ASSQSGTKNIQY
TRBV6-6	many	.	TRBJ2-3	ASSYGLSTDTQY
TRBV7-2	.	.	TRBJ2-1	ASTLTGDEQF
TRBV4-3	.	TRBD1	TRBJ2-6	ASSRGQGESGANVLT
TRBV6-5	few	.	TRBJ1-3	ASSQGLSSGNTIY
TRBV10-3	.	.	TRBJ2-3	AISGEPSPATLTQDTQY
TRBV11-2	few	.	TRBJ2-7	ASSSRPREQY
TRBV6-5	few	.	TRBJ2-3	ASSYSQGGGTDTQY
TRBV19	.	TRBD1	TRBJ1-2	ASTSRQGEFYGYT
TRBV5-1	.	TRBD2	TRBJ2-1	ASSVLAGGYNEQF
TRBV4-3	few	.	TRBJ1-4	ASSQEGTWGNEKLF
TRBV5-1	few	TRBD1	TRBJ1-2	ASSLQQGDYGYT
TRBV19	few	TRBD1	TRBJ1-4	ASSNRQGTREKLF
TRBV11-3	.	.	TRBJ2-3	ASSLTDTQY
TRBV14	many	.	TRBJ2-3	ASSKSHTDTQY
TRBV18	.	TRBD1	TRBJ1-4	ASSAGTGNEKLF
TRBV4-3	few	.	TRBJ2-1	ASSQRPRGEQF
TRBV7-3	many	TRBD1	TRBJ1-6	ASSQDRGSSPLH
TRBV9	.	.	TRBJ1-6	ASSVNPSSYNSPLH
TRBV7-9	few	TRBD2	TRBJ2-3	AAERGSADTQY